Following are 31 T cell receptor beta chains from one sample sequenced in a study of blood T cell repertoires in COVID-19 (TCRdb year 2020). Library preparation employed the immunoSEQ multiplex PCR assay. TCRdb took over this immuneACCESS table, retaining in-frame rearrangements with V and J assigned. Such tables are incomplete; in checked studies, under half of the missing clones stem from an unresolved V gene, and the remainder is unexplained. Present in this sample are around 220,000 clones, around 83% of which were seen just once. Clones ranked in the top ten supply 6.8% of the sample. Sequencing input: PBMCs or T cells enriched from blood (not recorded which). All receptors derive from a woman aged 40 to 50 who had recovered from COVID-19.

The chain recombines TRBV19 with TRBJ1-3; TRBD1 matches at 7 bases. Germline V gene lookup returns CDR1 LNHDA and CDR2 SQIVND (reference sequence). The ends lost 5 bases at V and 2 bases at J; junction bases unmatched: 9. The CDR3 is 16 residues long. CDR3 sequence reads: CASSVGQAYTGNTIYF. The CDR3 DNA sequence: TGTGCCAGTAGTGTCGGACAGGCCTATACTGGAAACACCATATATTTT.

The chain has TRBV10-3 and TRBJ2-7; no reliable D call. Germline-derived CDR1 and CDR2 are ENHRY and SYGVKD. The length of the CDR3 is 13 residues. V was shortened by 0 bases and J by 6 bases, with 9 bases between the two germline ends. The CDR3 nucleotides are TGTGCCATCAGTGAGTCGCAGTCCCTCGAGCAGTACTTC. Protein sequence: CAISESQSLEQYF.

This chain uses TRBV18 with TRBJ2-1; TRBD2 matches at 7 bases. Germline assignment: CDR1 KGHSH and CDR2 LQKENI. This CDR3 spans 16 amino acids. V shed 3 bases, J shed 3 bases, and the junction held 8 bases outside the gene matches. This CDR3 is CASSPPGGGVYNEQFF. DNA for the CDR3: TGTGCCAGCTCACCTCCTGGGGGGGGAGTCTACAATGAGCAGTTCTTC.

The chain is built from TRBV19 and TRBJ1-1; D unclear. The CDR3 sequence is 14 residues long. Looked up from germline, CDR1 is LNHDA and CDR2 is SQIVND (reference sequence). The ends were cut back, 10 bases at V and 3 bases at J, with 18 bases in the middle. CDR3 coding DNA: TGTGCCACCCTCCCCTCCGGGGAGGACACTGAAGCTTTCTTT. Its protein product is CATLPSGEDTEAFF. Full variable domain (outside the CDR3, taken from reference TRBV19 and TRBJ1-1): DGGITQSPKYLFRKEGQNVTLSCEQNLNHDAMYWYRQDPGQGLRLIYYSQIVNDFQKGDIAEGYSVSREKKESFPLTVTSAQKNPTAFYLCATLPSGEDTEAFFGQGTRLTVV.

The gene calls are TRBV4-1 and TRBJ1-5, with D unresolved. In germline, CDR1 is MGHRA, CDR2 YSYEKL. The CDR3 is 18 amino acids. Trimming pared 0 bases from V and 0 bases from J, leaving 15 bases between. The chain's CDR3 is CASSQEVSGTFSNQPQHF. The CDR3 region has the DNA TGCGCCAGCAGCCAAGAAGTGTCGGGAACGTTTAGCAATCAGCCCCAGCATTTT.

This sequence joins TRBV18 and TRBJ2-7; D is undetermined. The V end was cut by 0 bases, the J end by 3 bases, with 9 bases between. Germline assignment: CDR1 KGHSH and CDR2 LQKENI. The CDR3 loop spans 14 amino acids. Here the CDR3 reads CASSPPLSRYEQYF. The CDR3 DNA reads TGTGCCAGCTCACCACCGCTGAGTCGCTACGAGCAGTACTTC.

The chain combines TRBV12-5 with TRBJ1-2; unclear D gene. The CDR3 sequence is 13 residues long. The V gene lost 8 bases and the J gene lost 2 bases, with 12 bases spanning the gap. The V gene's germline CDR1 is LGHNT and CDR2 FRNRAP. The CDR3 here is CASYLGGNYGYTF. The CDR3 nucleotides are TGTGCTAGTTACCTTGGCGGGAACTATGGCTACACCTTC.

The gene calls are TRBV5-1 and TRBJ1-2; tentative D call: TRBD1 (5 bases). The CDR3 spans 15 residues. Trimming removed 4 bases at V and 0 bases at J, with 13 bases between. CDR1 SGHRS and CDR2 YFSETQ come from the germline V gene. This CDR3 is CASSPQVQANYGYTF. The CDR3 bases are TGCGCCAGCAGCCCACAGGTTCAAGCTAACTATGGCTACACCTTC.

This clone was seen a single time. CDR3 sequence (DNA): TGCGCCAGCAGCTTGGATGAACCCAGGGTAGATGGCTACACCTTC. It encodes CASSLDEPRVDGYTF. The rearrangement joins TRBV5-1 to TRBJ1-2, with D maybe TRBD1 (5 bases). Germline CDR1 reads SGHRS; CDR2 reads YFSETQ. The CDR3 runs 15 residues. V gave up 0 bases and J gave up 6 bases, with 15 bases separating them.

The CDR3 DNA follows: TGTGCCAGCAGCTTAAGGCGGGAGGGTCACACCGGGGAGCTGTTTTTT. As protein: CASSLRREGHTGELFF. The J gene is TRBJ2-2, the V gene TRBV11-2; TRBD2 matches at 9 bases. Germline V gene lookup returns CDR1 SGHAT and CDR2 FQNNGV. The CDR3 consists of 16 residues. The junction had 4 bases not matched to a gene; V was cut back by 2 bases and J by 3 bases.

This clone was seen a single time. Here the CDR3 DNA reads TGTGCCAGCAGCCCCCGGACTAGCGGGTCATCGGGGGGTGAGCAGTTCTTC. It yields the protein CASSPRTSGSSGGEQFF. The genes are TRBV9 and TRBJ2-1, with 11 nucleotides matching TRBD2. Trimming cost V 4 bases and J 9 bases; bases outside gene matches: 15. The CDR3 extends over 17 amino acids. The germline CDR1 and CDR2 sequences are SGDLS and YYNGEE.

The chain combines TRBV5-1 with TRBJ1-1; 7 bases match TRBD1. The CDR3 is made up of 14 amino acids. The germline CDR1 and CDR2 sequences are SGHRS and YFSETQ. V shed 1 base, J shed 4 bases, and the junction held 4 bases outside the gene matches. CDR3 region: CASSLTGVSTEAFF. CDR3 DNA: TGCGCCAGCAGCTTGACAGGGGTCAGCACTGAAGCTTTCTTT.

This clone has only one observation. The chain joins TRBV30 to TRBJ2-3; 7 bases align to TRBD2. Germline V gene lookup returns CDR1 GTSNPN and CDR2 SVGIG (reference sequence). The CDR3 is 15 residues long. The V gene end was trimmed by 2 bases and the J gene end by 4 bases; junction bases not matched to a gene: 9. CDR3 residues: CAWSKTSRAPDTQYF. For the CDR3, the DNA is TGTGCCTGGAGTAAGACTAGCCGGGCCCCAGATACGCAGTATTTT.

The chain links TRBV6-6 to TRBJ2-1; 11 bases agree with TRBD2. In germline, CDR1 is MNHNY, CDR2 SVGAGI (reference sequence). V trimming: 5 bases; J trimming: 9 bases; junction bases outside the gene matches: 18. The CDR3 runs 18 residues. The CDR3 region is CASSPSGSGRAGTTEQFF. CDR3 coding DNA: TGTGCCAGCAGTCCCTCAGGTAGCGGGAGGGCCGGTACTACTGAGCAGTTCTTC.

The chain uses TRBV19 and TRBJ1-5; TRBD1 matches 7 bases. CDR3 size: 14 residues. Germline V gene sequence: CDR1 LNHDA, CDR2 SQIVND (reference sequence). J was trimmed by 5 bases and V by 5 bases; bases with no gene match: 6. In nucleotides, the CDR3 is TGTGCCAGTAGTGGGGGACAGCGCTATCAGCCCCAGCATTTT. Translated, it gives CASSGGQRYQPQHF. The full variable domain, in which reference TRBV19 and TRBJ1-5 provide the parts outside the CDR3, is DGGITQSPKYLFRKEGQNVTLSCEQNLNHDAMYWYRQDPGQGLRLIYYSQIVNDFQKGDIAEGYSVSREKKESFPLTVTSAQKNPTAFYLCASSGGQRYQPQHFGDGTRLSIL.

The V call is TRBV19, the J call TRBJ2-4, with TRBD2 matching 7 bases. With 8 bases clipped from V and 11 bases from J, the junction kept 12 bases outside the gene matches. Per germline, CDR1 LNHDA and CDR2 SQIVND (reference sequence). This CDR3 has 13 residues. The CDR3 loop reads CASGGDWAKVQYF. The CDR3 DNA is TGTGCCAGTGGGGGGGACTGGGCTAAGGTTCAGTACTTC.

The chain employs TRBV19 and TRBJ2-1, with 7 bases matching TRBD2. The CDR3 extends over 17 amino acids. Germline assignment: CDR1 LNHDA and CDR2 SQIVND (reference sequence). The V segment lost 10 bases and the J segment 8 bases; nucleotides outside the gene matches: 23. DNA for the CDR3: TGTGCCACTAGGGGCCAACTTCAGCGCGGGAGTGAGCATGAGCAGTTCTTC. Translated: CATRGQLQRGSEHEQFF. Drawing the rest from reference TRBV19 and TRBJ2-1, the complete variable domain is DGGITQSPKYLFRKEGQNVTLSCEQNLNHDAMYWYRQDPGQGLRLIYYSQIVNDFQKGDIAEGYSVSREKKESFPLTVTSAQKNPTAFYLCATRGQLQRGSEHEQFFGPGTRLTVL.

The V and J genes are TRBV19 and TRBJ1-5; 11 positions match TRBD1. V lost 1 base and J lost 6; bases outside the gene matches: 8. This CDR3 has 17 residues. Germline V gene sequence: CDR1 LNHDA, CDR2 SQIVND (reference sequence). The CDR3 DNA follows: TGTGCCAGTAGTATAGCGGACAGGGGGCGCTTGGGTCAGCCCCAGCATTTT. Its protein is CASSIADRGRLGQPQHF.

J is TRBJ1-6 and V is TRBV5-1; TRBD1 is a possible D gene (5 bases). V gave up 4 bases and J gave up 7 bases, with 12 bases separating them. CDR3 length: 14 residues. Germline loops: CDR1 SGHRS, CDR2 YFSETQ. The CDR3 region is CASSQDTSNSPLHF. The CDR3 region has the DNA TGCGCCAGCAGCCAGGACACCAGCAATTCACCCCTCCACTTT.

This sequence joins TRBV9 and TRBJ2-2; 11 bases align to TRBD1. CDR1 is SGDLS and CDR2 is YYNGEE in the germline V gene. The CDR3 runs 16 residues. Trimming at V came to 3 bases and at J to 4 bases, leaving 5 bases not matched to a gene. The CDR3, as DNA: TGTGCCAGCAGCGGGCAGGACAGGGGGCCCACCGGGGAGCTGTTTTTT. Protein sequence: CASSGQDRGPTGELFF.

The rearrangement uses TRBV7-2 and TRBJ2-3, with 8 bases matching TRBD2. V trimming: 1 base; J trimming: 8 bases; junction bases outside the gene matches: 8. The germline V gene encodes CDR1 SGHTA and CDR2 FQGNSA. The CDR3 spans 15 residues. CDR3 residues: CASSLVHLAGGTQYF. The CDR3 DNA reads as TGTGCCAGCAGCTTAGTTCATCTAGCGGGTGGTACGCAGTATTTT.

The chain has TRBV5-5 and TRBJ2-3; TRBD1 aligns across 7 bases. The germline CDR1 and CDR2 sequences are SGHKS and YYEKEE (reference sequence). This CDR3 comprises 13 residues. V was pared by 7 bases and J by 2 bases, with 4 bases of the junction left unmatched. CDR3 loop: CASGTDLTDTQYF. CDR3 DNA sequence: TGTGCCAGCGGGACAGATCTCACAGATACGCAGTATTTT.

The CDR3: CASTLATGFNYGYTF. The CDR3 DNA reads TGTGCCAGCACCCTGGCGACAGGGTTTAACTATGGCTACACCTTC. This sequence joins TRBV6-5 and TRBJ1-2; 7 bases align to TRBD1. The V gene end was trimmed by 7 bases and the J gene end by 1 base; junction bases not matched to a gene: 9. Germline CDR1 is MNHEY and CDR2 is SVGAGI. CDR3 length equals 15 residues.

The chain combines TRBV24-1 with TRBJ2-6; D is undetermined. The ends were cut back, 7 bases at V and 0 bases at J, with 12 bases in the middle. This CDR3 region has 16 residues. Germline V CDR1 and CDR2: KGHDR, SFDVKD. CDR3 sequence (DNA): TGTGCCACCAGATTTGACACCCGCTCTGGGGCCAACGTCCTGACTTTC. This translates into CATRFDTRSGANVLTF.

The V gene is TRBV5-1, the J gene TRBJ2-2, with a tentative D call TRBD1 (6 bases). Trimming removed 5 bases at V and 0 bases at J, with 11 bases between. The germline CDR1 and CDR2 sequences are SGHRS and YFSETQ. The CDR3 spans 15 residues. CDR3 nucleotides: TGCGCCAGCAGGCTGGACAGCACGAACACCGGGGAGCTGTTTTTT. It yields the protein CASRLDSTNTGELFF.

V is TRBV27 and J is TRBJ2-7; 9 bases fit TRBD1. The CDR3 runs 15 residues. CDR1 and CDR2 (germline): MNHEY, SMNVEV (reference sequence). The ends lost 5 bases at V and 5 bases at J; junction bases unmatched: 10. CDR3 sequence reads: CASSISGTGFDEQYF. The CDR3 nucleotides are TGTGCCAGCAGTATCTCCGGGACAGGGTTCGACGAGCAGTACTTC.

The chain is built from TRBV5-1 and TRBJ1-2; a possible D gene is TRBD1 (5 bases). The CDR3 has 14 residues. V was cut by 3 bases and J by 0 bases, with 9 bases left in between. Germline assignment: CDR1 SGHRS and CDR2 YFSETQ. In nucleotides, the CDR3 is TGCGCCAGCAGCTCGGACACCTCTAACTATGGCTACACCTTC. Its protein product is CASSSDTSNYGYTF.

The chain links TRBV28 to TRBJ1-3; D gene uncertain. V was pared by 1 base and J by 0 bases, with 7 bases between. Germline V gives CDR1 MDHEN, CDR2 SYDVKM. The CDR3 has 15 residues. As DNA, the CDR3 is TGTGCCAGCAGTTTATTACAGAGCTCTGGAAACACCATATATTTT. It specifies CASSLLQSSGNTIYF.

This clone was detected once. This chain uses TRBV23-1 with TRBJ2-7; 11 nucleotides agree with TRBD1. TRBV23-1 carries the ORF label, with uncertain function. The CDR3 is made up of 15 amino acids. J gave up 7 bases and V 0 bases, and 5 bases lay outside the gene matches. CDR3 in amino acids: CASSQSTGTGGEQYV. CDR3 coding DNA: TGCGCCAGCAGTCAATCAACCGGGACAGGGGGTGAGCAGTACGTC.

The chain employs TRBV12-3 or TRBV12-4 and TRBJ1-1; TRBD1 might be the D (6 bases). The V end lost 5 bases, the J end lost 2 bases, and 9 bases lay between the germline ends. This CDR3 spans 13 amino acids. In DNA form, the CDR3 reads TGTGCCAGCAGTACGGACAGTAACACTGAAGCTTTCTTT. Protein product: CASSTDSNTEAFF.

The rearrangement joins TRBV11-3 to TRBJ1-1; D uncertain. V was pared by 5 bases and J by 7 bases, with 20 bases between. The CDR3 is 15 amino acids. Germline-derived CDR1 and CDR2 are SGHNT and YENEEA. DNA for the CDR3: TGTGCCAGCAGCCCTTTGAAAGGCCTAAGAGGTGAAGCTTTCTTT. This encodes CASSPLKGLRGEAFF.